The sequence of this TCR beta chain was determined in a study of blood T cell repertoires in COVID-19. Whole-study context: T cells, B-cell-depleted T cells, or PBMCs provided the cDNA or gDNA that served as material.

This CDR3 is built from 16 residues. The germline V gene has CDR1 MNHEY and CDR2 SVGAGI. The germline V and J ends were trimmed by 2 bases and 0 bases, with 10 bases remaining between them. Sequencing was performed with immunoSEQ multiplex PCR; in TCRdb, only in-frame clones are kept and a portion is missing. The data contain about 48,000 clones, 75% to 90% of them seen just once; the ten biggest clones take up less than 75%. The V call is TRBV6-5, the J call TRBJ2-2; D remains unclear. Source material: peripheral blood. This sequence was found in a man in his sixties or seventies with acute or convalescent COVID-19. The CDR3: CASSYGQAANTGELFF. The DNA for the CDR3 is TGTGCCAGCAGTTACGGCCAGGCCGCGAACACCGGGGAGCTGTTTTTT.